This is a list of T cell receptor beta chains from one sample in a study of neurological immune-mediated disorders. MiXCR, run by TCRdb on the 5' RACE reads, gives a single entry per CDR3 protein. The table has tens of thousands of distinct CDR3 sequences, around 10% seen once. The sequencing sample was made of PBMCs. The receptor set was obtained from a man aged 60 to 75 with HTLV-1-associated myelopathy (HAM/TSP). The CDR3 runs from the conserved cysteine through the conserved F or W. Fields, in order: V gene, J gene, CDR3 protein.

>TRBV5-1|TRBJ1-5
CASSLPQGQGQYSNQPQHF
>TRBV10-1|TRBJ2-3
CASSGGLVTDTQYF
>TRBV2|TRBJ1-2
CASSVDSNYGYTF
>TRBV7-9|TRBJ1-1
CASSFAGTANTEAFF
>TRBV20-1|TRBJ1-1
CSATSPQTHSTEAFF
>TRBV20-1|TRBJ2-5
CSANGLAGGPETQYF
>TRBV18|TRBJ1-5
CASSPVGSLQQPQHF
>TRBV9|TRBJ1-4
CASSPGVFDNEKLFF
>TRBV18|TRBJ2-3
CASSRRAVTDTQYF
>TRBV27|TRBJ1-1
CASRQGAIGTEAFF
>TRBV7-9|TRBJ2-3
CASSFDLTRGDTQYF
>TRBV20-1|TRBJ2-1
CSAPRPREGRNEQFF
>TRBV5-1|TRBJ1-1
CASSDMRMNTEAFF
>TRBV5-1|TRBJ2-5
CASSRNGTSGRETQYF
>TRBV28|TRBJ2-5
CATVQGGGNGKTQYF